The source of this T cell receptor (beta chain) is a study of neurological immune-mediated disorders. The cDNA came from 5'RACE, which used 10-nucleotide random UMIs. TCRdb independently ran MiXCR on the 5' RACE reads; one entry per CDR3 protein. Altogether about 48,000 distinct CDR3 sequences are present, approximately 10% being singletons, with the ten largest covering less than 25%. Germline V lookup: CDR1 ENHRY, CDR2 SYGVKD. This CDR3 contains 12 residues. Between the trimmed V and J ends, which lost 3 bases and 8 bases, there was a span of 8 bases. This clonotype was picked up many times. This TCR derives from a woman aged 40 to 49 with HTLV-1-associated myelopathy (HAM/TSP). This chain connects TRBV10-3 to TRBJ2-1; D uncertain. Material: PBMCs. CDR3 region: CAISEVFDEQFF. The CDR3, as DNA: TGTGCCATCAGTGAAGTTTTCGATGAGCAGTTCTTC.